The T cell receptor (beta chain) under discussion was sequenced for a study of T-cell reconstitution after alpha-beta-depleted transplantation in children. Study results and caveats: At day 60, the high TCRbeta diversity found in some patients originated from recipient T cells and thymic progenitors that had survived. It was newly produced T cells that mostly accounted for T-cell counts and diversity one year after transplant. As was reported, about two months after transplant, alpha-beta T cells came from several hundred expanded graft clones.

The sample holds a few counts of this clonotype. Its antigen is still unknown. Unique molecular identifiers were incorporated during preparation of the TCRbeta library. TCRdb passed the PCR reads through MiXCR, listing each CDR3 protein once. The data hold under 250,000 distinct CDR3 sequences, with 20% to 30% observed a single time. The CDR3 loop spans 15 amino acids. Germline trimming cut 0 bases from V and 3 bases from J; bases unmatched to any gene: 1. Germline lookup yields CDR1 SGHNT and CDR2 YENEEA. The sequences come from PBMCs, mostly from graft donor cells, collected 360 days after TCRalphabeta/CD19-depleted stem cell transplant. The source of this sequence is a female patient between 2 and 15 years old who had a stem cell transplant for congenital amegakaryocytic thrombocytopenia, so the T cells may come from the graft donor. The chain uses TRBV11-3 and TRBJ2-1; 8 bases are shared with TRBD2. The CDR3 spells CASSLESGSYNEQFF. The CDR3 region has the DNA TGTGCCAGCAGCTTAGAAAGCGGGAGCTACAATGAGCAGTTCTTC. Supplemented by reference TRBV11-3 and TRBJ2-1, the full variable domain reads EAGVVQSPRYKIIEKKQPVAFWCNPISGHNTLYWYLQNLGQGPELLIRYENEEAVDDSQLPKDRFSAERLKGVDSTLKIQPAELGDSAVYLCASSLESGSYNEQFFGPGTRLTVL.